This T cell receptor beta chain was retrieved from a study of breast tumors, draining lymph nodes, adjacent tissues. Turning to this clonotype: Its antigen remains unidentified.

Findings and limits, study-wide: Most tumor T cells seemingly derive from lymph node, then expand in tumor. Tumor TCR diversity was below lymph nodes but above nontumor tissue. Tumor T cell lymph node origin was a supported hypothesis, not proven.

The CDR3 is 16 residues long. CDR1 and CDR2 (germline): PRHDT, FYEKMQ (reference sequence). V lost 0 bases, J lost 4 bases, and 7 bases stayed unmatched. TCRdb ran MiXCR on the multiplex PCR reads and lists one entry per CDR3 protein. Among roughly 14,000 distinct CDR3 sequences, about 56% were seen once, and the ten largest hold about 30%. What was sequenced was tumor-adjacent breast tissue. This chain links TRBV13 with TRBJ2-3; 7 positions agree with TRBD2. The receptor's source is a female donor with breast cancer. Some clones in this sample may be carry-over from other donors' samples. CDR3 protein: CASSLGRGRASDTQYF. CDR3 DNA: TGTGCCAGCAGCTTAGGTCGCGGGAGAGCATCAGATACGCAGTATTTT.